Listed below are T cell receptor beta chains from one sample, sequenced in a study of blood T cell repertoires in COVID-19. Method: immunoSEQ multiplex PCR; TCRdb's copy keeps in-frame clones and lacks some. The sample shows fewer than 300,000 clones, approximately 89% of them seen only once. The sequenced sample consisted of peripheral blood. These receptors were collected from a woman aged 45 to 65 with acute or convalescent COVID-19. The CDR3 runs from the conserved cysteine through the conserved F or W. D genes are given only for firm matches. Rows may omit the clone size; those that give it use once, few, many or a size class.

cdr3_nt: TGTGCCAGCAGTGAGCCGGGACAGGGATTAGCTTACGAGCAGTACTTC; cdr3_aa: CASSEPGQGLAYEQYF; j_call: TRBJ2-7; v_call: TRBV28; clone_size: -; cdr3_length: 16; d_call: TRBD1
cdr3_nt: TGTGCCAGCAGCTTCGGGGACAAAATGAACACTGAAGCTTTCTTT; cdr3_aa: CASSFGDKMNTEAFF; j_call: TRBJ1-1; v_call: TRBV7-2; clone_size: -; cdr3_length: 15; d_call: -
cdr3_nt: TGCAGCGTTGAAGGAGCTAGCGGGAGAAATGAGCAGTTCTTC; cdr3_aa: CSVEGASGRNEQFF; j_call: TRBJ2-1; v_call: TRBV29-1; clone_size: -; cdr3_length: 14; d_call: TRBD2
cdr3_nt: TGTGCCAGCAGCTTGGCGGCGACAGGGAGCTCCTACGAGCAGTACTTC; cdr3_aa: CASSLAATGSSYEQYF; j_call: TRBJ2-7; v_call: TRBV5-6; clone_size: -; cdr3_length: 16; d_call: TRBD1
cdr3_nt: TGTGCCAGCAGTTCCCTAGCGGGAGGGGCCCACGAGCAGTACTTC; cdr3_aa: CASSSLAGGAHEQYF; j_call: TRBJ2-7; v_call: TRBV27; clone_size: once; cdr3_length: 15; d_call: TRBD2
cdr3_nt: TGTGCCAGTTTTGCAGGCCCCGAGGCCAGCGGACGGACTGAAGCTTTCTTT; cdr3_aa: CASFAGPEASGRTEAFF; j_call: TRBJ1-1; v_call: TRBV19; clone_size: -; cdr3_length: 17; d_call: -
cdr3_nt: TGTGCCATCAGTGAGGGGGTGTGGGCCGCGGGGCGCACTGAAGCTTTCTTT; cdr3_aa: CAISEGVWAAGRTEAFF; j_call: TRBJ1-1; v_call: TRBV10-3; clone_size: -; cdr3_length: 17; d_call: -
cdr3_nt: TGCAGCGTTAGACAGGGGAGCTCCTACGAGCAGTACTTC; cdr3_aa: CSVRQGSSYEQYF; j_call: TRBJ2-7; v_call: TRBV29-1; clone_size: -; cdr3_length: 13; d_call: TRBD1
cdr3_nt: TGTGCCAGCCTCCCGGGACTAGCGGCGAACACCGGGGAGCTGTTTTTT; cdr3_aa: CASLPGLAANTGELFF; j_call: TRBJ2-2; v_call: TRBV19; clone_size: few; cdr3_length: 16; d_call: TRBD2
cdr3_nt: TGTGCCAGCAGCTTTGCAGGGGCTCGGGGTAATGAAAAACTGTTTTTT; cdr3_aa: CASSFAGARGNEKLFF; j_call: TRBJ1-4; v_call: TRBV5-4; clone_size: once; cdr3_length: 16; d_call: -
cdr3_nt: TGTGCCAGCAGTCTGGACAGGGTCGAGGAAAAACTGTTTTTT; cdr3_aa: CASSLDRVEEKLFF; j_call: TRBJ1-4; v_call: TRBV5-6; clone_size: -; cdr3_length: 14; d_call: TRBD1
cdr3_nt: TGTGCCAGCACGACGGAGTATAATTCACCCCTCCACTTT; cdr3_aa: CASTTEYNSPLHF; j_call: TRBJ1-6; v_call: TRBV7-8; clone_size: few; cdr3_length: 13; d_call: -
cdr3_nt: TGTGCCAGCAGCCAAGTTCATAGCACAGATACGCAGTATTTT; cdr3_aa: CASSQVHSTDTQYF; j_call: TRBJ2-3; v_call: TRBV3-1/TRBV3-2; clone_size: once; cdr3_length: 14; d_call: -
cdr3_nt: TGTGCCAGCAGCAGGGGGCGGGCTGAAGCTTTCTTT; cdr3_aa: CASSRGRAEAFF; j_call: TRBJ1-1; v_call: TRBV27; clone_size: -; cdr3_length: 12; d_call: TRBD1
cdr3_nt: TGTGCCAGCTCGGAGTCTAGCGGGGCTGGATACGAGCAGTACTTC; cdr3_aa: CASSESSGAGYEQYF; j_call: TRBJ2-7; v_call: TRBV18; clone_size: -; cdr3_length: 15; d_call: TRBD2
cdr3_nt: TGTGCCAGCAGTGTATCCGGGACAGGGGCCTATGGCTACACCTTC; cdr3_aa: CASSVSGTGAYGYTF; j_call: TRBJ1-2; v_call: TRBV27; clone_size: -; cdr3_length: 15; d_call: TRBD1
cdr3_nt: TGTGCCAGCAGCCCAGGACTAGCGGTGAGGGTCAATGAGCAGTTCTTC; cdr3_aa: CASSPGLAVRVNEQFF; j_call: TRBJ2-1; v_call: TRBV5-4; clone_size: -; cdr3_length: 16; d_call: TRBD2
cdr3_nt: TGTGCCAGCAGCTTAAGTTTTTTAGTCGCAGAGACCCAGTACTTC; cdr3_aa: CASSLSFLVAETQYF; j_call: TRBJ2-5; v_call: TRBV11-2; clone_size: -; cdr3_length: 15; d_call: -
cdr3_nt: TGTGCCAGCAGCCGAGACAGTTCTGGAAACACCATATATTTT; cdr3_aa: CASSRDSSGNTIYF; j_call: TRBJ1-3; v_call: TRBV3-1/TRBV3-2; clone_size: -; cdr3_length: 14; d_call: -
cdr3_nt: TGTGCCAGCAGCGTCACAGGGGGCATAGGCTACACCTTC; cdr3_aa: CASSVTGGIGYTF; j_call: TRBJ1-2; v_call: TRBV9; clone_size: once; cdr3_length: 13; d_call: TRBD1
cdr3_nt: TGTGCCAGCAGTTTTGGGGACCCATCCGGGACAGGGGGAGTTACCAATCAGCCCCAGCATTTT; cdr3_aa: CASSFGDPSGTGGVTNQPQHF; j_call: TRBJ1-5; v_call: TRBV27; clone_size: -; cdr3_length: 21; d_call: TRBD1
cdr3_nt: TGTGCCAGCAGTGAAGCACTAGCGGGACACAATGAGCAGTTCTTC; cdr3_aa: CASSEALAGHNEQFF; j_call: TRBJ2-1; v_call: TRBV2; clone_size: -; cdr3_length: 15; d_call: TRBD2
cdr3_nt: TGTGCCACCAGTGAGCCTGGGACAGGGAAGAACGAGCAGTACTTC; cdr3_aa: CATSEPGTGKNEQYF; j_call: TRBJ2-7; v_call: TRBV24-1; clone_size: -; cdr3_length: 15; d_call: TRBD1
cdr3_nt: TGTGCCAGCAGCGTCGACCCTCGACTAGCGGGAGGACCAGATACGCAGTATTTT; cdr3_aa: CASSVDPRLAGGPDTQYF; j_call: TRBJ2-3; v_call: TRBV9; clone_size: few; cdr3_length: 18; d_call: TRBD2
cdr3_nt: TGTGCCACCAGTGGGACACAGGGGGCGCATCCCAATCAGCCCCAGCATTTT; cdr3_aa: CATSGTQGAHPNQPQHF; j_call: TRBJ1-5; v_call: TRBV24-1; clone_size: -; cdr3_length: 17; d_call: TRBD1
cdr3_nt: TGTGCCAGTAGTTTCCAACAAGCGGGAAACACCATATATTTT; cdr3_aa: CASSFQQAGNTIYF; j_call: TRBJ1-3; v_call: TRBV19; clone_size: -; cdr3_length: 14; d_call: -
cdr3_nt: TGTGCCACCAGTGTAGCCCCAAATCAGCCCCAGCATTTT; cdr3_aa: CATSVAPNQPQHF; j_call: TRBJ1-5; v_call: TRBV24-1; clone_size: -; cdr3_length: 13; d_call: -